This T cell receptor beta chain originates from a study of T cells in Graves' hyperthyroidism and ophthalmopathy. Calling Graves' hyperthyroidism stable meant ophthalmopathy did not progress within 18 months. Every diagnosis used clinical symptoms, serum thyroxine and TRAb, thyroid ultrasound and orbital computed tomography. This clonotype has a single count. A much larger clone lies a single base off, so this may be a read error. Amplification of TCR beta CDR3 regions used RNA as the template. The TCR CDR3 first-round RT-PCR relied on the HTBI primer set. MiXCR, applied by TCRdb to the multiplex PCR reads, yields one record per CDR3 protein. Altogether about 99,000 distinct CDR3 sequences are present, over 45% being singletons, with the ten largest covering roughly 25%. The source is a man aged 40-55 years with Graves' hyperthyroidism. Sequencing input: blood.

Here the CDR3 reads CASSSLWGQGTGELFF. The CDR3 DNA reads TGTGCCAGCAGTTCACTGTGGGGACAGGGTACCGGGGAGCTGTTTTTT. The chain carries TRBV12-3 or TRBV12-4 and TRBJ2-2; 9 bases are a match to TRBD1. After removal of 4 bases from V and 5 bases from J, the junction contained 8 bases not matched to a gene. The CDR3 sequence is 16 residues long.